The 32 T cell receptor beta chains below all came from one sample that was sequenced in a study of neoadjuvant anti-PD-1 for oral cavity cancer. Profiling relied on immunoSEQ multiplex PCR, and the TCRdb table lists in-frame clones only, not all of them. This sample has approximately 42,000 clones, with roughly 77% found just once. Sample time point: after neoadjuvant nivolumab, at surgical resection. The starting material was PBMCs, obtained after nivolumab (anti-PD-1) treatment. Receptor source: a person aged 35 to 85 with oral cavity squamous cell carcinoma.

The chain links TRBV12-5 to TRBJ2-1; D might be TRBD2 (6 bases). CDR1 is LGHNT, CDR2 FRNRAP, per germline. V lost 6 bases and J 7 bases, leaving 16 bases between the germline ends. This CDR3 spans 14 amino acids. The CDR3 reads CASGPGLPGNEQFF. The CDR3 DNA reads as TGTGCTAGTGGCCCGGGACTCCCCGGGAATGAGCAGTTCTTC.

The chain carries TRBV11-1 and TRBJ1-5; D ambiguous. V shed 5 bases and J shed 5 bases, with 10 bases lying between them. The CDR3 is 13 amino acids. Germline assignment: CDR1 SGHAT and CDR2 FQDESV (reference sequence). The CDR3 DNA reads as TGTGCCAGCAGCCAGCAGCGGGATCAGCCCCAGCATTTT. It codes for CASSQQRDQPQHF.

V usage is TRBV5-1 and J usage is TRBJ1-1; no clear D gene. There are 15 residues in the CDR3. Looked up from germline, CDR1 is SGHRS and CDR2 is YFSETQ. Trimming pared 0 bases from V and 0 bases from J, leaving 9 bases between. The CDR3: CASSLGRPMNTEAFF. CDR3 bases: TGCGCCAGCAGCTTGGGGCGGCCCATGAACACTGAAGCTTTCTTT. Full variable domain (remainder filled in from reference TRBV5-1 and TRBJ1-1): KAGVTQTPRYLIKTRGQQVTLSCSPISGHRSVSWYQQTPGQGLQFLFEYFSETQRNKGNFPGRFSGRQFSNSRSEMNVSTLELGDSALYLCASSLGRPMNTEAFFGQGTRLTVV.

The CDR3 nucleotides read TGTGCCAGCAGCCCACTGACAGGGCAAAACCAAGAGACCCAGTACTTC. This encodes CASSPLTGQNQETQYF. The J gene is TRBJ2-5, the V gene TRBV11-1; 7 nucleotides agree with TRBD1. CDR1 SGHAT and CDR2 FQDESV come from the germline V gene (reference sequence). Trimming removed 5 bases from V and 0 bases from J; junction bases left unmatched: 9. CDR3 size: 16 residues.

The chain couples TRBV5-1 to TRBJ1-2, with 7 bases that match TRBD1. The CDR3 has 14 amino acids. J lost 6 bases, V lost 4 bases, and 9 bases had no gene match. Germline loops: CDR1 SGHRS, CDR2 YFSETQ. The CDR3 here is CASSAMTGMNGYTF. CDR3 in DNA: TGCGCCAGCAGCGCCATGACAGGGATGAATGGCTACACCTTC.

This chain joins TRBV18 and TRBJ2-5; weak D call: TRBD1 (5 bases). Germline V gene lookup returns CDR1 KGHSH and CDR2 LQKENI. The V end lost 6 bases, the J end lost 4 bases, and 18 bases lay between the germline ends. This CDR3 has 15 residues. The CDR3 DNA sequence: TGTGCCAGCTCGCCCCGGCAGGGCGGACCAGAGACCCAGTACTTC. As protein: CASSPRQGGPETQYF.

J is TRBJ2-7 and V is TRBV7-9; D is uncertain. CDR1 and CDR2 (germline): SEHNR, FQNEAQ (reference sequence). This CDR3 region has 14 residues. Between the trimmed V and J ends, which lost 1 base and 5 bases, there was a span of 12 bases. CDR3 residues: CASSLGSTADEQYF. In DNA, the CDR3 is TGTGCCAGCAGCTTAGGATCCACTGCCGACGAGCAGTACTTC.

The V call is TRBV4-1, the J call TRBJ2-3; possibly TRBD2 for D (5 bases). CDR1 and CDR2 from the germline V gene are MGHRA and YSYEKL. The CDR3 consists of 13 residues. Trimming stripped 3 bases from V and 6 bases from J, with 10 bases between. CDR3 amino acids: CASSHESGDTQYF. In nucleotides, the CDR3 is TGCGCCAGCAGCCACGAATCGGGGGATACGCAGTATTTT.

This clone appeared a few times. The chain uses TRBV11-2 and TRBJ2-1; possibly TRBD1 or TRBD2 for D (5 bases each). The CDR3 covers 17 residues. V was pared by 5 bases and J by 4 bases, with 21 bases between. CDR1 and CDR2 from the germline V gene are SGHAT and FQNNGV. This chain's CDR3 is CASSLHRDRGPYNEQFF. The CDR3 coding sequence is TGTGCCAGCAGCCTCCACCGCGACCGGGGACCATACAATGAGCAGTTCTTC.

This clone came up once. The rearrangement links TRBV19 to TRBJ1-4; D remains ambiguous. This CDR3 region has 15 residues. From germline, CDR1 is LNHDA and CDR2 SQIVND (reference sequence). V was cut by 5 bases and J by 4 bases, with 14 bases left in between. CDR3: CASSRRSGINEKLFF. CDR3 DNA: TGTGCCAGTAGTCGTCGTTCGGGGATTAATGAAAAACTGTTTTTT.

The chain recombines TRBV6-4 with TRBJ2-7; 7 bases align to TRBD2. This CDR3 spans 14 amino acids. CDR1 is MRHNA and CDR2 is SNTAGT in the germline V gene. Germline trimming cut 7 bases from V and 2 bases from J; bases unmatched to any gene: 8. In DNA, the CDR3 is TGTGCCAGCACCCTAGGGGAGGGTCCCTACGAGCAGTACTTC. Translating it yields CASTLGEGPYEQYF.

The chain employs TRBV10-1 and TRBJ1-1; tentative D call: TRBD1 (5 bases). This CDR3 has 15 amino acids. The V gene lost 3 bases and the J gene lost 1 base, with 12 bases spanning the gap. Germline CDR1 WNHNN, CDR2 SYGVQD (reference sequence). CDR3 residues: CASSEAGTSNTEAFF. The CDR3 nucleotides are TGCGCCAGCAGTGAAGCCGGGACCTCGAACACTGAAGCTTTCTTT.

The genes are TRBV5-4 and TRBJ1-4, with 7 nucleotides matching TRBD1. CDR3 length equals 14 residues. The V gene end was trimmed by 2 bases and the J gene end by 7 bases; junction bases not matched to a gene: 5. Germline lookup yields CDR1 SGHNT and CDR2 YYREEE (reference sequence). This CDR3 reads CASSFGGGGEKLFF. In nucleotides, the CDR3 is TGTGCCAGCAGCTTCGGAGGGGGCGGTGAAAAACTGTTTTTT.

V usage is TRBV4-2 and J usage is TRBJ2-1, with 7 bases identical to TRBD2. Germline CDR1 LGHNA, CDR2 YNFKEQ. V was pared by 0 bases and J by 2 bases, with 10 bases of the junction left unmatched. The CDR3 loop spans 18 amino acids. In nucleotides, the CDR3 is TGTGCCAGCAGCCAAGAGAGTGTCGGGGGAGGGACCTACAATGAGCAGTTCTTC. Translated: CASSQESVGGGTYNEQFF.

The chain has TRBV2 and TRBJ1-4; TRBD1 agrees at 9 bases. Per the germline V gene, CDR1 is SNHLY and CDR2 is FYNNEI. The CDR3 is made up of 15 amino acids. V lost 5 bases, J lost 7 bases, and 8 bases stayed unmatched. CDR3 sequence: CASSLPDRGSEKLFF. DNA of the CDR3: TGTGCCAGCAGTCTGCCCGACAGGGGGAGTGAAAAACTGTTTTTT.

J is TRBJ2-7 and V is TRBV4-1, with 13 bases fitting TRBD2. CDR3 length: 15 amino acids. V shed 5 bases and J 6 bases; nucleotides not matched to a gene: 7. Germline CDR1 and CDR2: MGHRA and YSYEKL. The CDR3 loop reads CASSTQGLAGREQYF. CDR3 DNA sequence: TGCGCCAGCAGCACCCAGGGACTAGCGGGGCGCGAGCAGTACTTC.

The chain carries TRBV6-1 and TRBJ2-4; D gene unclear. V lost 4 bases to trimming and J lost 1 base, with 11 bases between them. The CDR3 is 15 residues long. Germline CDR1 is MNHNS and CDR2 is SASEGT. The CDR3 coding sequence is TGTGCCAGCAGTGTCCTAACGGGTGCCAAAAACATTCAGTACTTC. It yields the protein CASSVLTGAKNIQYF.

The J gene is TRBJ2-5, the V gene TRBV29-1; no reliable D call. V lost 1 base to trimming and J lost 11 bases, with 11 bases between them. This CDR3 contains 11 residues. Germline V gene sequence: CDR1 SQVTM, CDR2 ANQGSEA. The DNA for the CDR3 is TGCAGCGTTGAAGCTGAGTGGATGCAGTACTTC. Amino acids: CSVEAEWMQYF.

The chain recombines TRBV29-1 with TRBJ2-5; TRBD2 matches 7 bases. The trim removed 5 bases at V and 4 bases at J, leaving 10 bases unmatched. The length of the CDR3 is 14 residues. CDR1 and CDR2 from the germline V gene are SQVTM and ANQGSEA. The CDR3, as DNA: TGCAGCGTTATTACACTGGGGAGGGGAGAGACCCAGTACTTC. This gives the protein CSVITLGRGETQYF.

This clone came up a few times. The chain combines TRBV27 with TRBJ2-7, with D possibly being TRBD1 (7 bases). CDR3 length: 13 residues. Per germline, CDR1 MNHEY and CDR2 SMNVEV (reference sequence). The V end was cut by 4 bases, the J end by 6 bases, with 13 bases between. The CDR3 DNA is TGTGCCAGCAGTTACGCTCAGGGGGGCGAGCAGTACTTC. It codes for CASSYAQGGEQYF.

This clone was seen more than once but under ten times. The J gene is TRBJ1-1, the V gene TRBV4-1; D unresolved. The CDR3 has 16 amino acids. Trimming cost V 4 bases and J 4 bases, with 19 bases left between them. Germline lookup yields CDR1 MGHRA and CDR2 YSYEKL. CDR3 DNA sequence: TGCGCCAGCAGCCGCGATAAGGACGGGAGAGGCACTGAAGCTTTCTTT. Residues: CASSRDKDGRGTEAFF.

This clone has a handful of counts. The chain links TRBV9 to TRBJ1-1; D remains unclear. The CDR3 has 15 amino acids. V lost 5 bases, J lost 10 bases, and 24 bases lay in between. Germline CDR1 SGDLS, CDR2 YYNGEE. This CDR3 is CASSFSPLVEEGAFF. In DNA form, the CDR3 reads TGTGCCAGCAGTTTTAGCCCTCTAGTCGAAGAGGGAGCTTTCTTT.

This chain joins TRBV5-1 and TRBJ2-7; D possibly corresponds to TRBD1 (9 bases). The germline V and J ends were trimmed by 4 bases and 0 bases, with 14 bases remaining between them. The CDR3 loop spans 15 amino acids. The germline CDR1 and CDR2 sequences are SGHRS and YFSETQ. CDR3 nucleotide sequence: TGCGCCAGCAGCCGGGAGGGACAGGGCTCCTACGAGCAGTACTTC. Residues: CASSREGQGSYEQYF.

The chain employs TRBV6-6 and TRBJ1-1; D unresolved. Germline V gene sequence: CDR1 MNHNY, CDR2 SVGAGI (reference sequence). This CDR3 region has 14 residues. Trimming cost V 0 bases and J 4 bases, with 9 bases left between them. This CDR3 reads CASSYSGGPTEAFF. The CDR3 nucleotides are TGTGCCAGCAGTTACTCTGGAGGACCCACTGAAGCTTTCTTT.

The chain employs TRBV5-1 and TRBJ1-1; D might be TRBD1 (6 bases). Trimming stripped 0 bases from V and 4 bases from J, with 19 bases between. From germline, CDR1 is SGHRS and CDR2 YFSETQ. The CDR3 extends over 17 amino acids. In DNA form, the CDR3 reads TGCGCCAGCAGCTTGGATCCCACAGGGAGGGGTAGCACTGAAGCTTTCTTT. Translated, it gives CASSLDPTGRGSTEAFF. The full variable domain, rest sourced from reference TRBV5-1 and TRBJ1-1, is KAGVTQTPRYLIKTRGQQVTLSCSPISGHRSVSWYQQTPGQGLQFLFEYFSETQRNKGNFPGRFSGRQFSNSRSEMNVSTLELGDSALYLCASSLDPTGRGSTEAFFGQGTRLTVV.

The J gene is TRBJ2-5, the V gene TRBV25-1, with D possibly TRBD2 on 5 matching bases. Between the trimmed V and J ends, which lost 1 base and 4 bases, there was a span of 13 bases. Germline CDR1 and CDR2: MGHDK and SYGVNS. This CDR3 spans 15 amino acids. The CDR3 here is CASSESVISGETQYF. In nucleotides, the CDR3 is TGTGCCAGCAGTGAATCGGTTATAAGCGGAGAGACCCAGTACTTC.

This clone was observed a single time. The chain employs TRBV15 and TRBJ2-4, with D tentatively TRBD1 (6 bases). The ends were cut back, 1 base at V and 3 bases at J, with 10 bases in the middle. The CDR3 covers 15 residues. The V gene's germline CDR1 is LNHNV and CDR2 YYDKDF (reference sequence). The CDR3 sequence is CATSRGTGNKNIQYF. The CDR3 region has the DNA TGTGCCACCAGCAGAGGTACAGGGAACAAAAACATTCAGTACTTC.

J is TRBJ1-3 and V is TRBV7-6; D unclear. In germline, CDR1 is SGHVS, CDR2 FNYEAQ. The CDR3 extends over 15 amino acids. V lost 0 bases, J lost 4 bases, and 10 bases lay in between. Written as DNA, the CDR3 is TGTGCCAGCAGCTTAGCGCCTGCGGGGGGAAACACCATATATTTT. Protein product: CASSLAPAGGNTIYF. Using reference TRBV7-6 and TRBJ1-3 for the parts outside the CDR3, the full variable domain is GAGVSQSPRYKVTKRGQDVALRCDPISGHVSLYWYRQALGQGPEFLTYFNYEAQQDKSGLPNDRFSAERPEGSISTLTIQRTEQRDSAMYRCASSLAPAGGNTIYFGEGSWLTVV.

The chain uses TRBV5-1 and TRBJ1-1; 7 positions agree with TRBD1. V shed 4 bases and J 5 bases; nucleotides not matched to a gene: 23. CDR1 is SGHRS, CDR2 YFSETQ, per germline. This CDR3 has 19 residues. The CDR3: CASSPSRGLTQGVGTEAFF. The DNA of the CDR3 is TGCGCCAGCAGCCCCTCTCGTGGGTTAACGCAGGGGGTTGGAACTGAAGCTTTCTTT.

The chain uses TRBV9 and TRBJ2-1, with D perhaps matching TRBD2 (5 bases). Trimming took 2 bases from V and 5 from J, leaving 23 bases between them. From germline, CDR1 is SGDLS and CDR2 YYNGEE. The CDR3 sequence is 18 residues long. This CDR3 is CASSVSRLGGTGHNEQFF. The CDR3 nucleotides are TGTGCCAGCAGCGTGAGCCGTCTAGGAGGAACGGGCCACAATGAGCAGTTCTTC.

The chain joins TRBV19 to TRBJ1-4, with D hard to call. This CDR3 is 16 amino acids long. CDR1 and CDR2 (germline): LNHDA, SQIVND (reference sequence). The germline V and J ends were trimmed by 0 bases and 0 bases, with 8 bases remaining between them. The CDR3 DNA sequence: TGTGCCAGTAGTATAGATGGGAGTGCAACTAATGAAAAACTGTTTTTT. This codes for CASSIDGSATNEKLFF.

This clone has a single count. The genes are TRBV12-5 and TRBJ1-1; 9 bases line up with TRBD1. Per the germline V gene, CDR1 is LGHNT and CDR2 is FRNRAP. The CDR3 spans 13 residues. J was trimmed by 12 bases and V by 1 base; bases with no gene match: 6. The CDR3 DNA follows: TGTGCTAGTGGTTTGGACACGGGACAGGGAACTTTCTTT. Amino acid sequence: CASGLDTGQGTFF.